These T cell receptor beta chains were read from a single sample in a study of blood T cell repertoires in COVID-19. Profiling relied on immunoSEQ multiplex PCR, and the TCRdb table lists in-frame clones only, not all of them. The repertoire holds 200,000 to 300,000 clones, with approximately 80% as singletons. Sequencing was performed on peripheral blood. All receptors come from a woman older than 75 with COVID-19, enrolled during active disease. Each CDR3 is given with its conserved first and last residue. D genes are given only for firm matches. Size is stated for part of the rows, as once, few or many counts, or as a class when the clone is expanded.

j_call clone_size v_call d_call cdr3_aa cdr3_nt
TRBJ2-3 - TRBV7-2 - CASSLGYGTDTQYF TGTGCCAGCAGCTTAGGCTACGGCACAGATACGCAGTATTTT
TRBJ1-6 - TRBV5-1 TRBD1 CASSLIGGDSPLHF TGCGCCAGCAGCTTGATAGGGGGCGATTCACCCCTCCACTTT
TRBJ2-2 - TRBV5-1 TRBD2 CAGRAGNGELFF TGCGCCGGGAGGGCAGGGAACGGGGAGCTGTTTTTT
TRBJ1-2 once TRBV7-9 TRBD1 CASSSPRTGWNGYTF TGTGCCAGCAGCTCCCCCCGGACAGGGTGGAATGGCTACACCTTC
TRBJ2-5 - TRBV12-5 - CASGSSGVAGETQYF TGTGCTAGTGGTTCGTCAGGGGTGGCAGGAGAGACCCAGTACTTC
TRBJ1-2 - TRBV13 TRBD1 CASRRGQGTYGYTF TGTGCCAGCAGACGCGGACAGGGGACCTATGGCTACACCTTC
TRBJ2-7 - TRBV6-5 TRBD2 CASSYSTGGIYEQYF TGTGCCAGCAGTTACTCCACGGGAGGCATATACGAGCAGTACTTC
TRBJ1-2 - TRBV4-1 - CASSQPTEGNYGYTF TGCGCCAGCAGCCAACCGACGGAGGGAAACTATGGCTACACCTTC
TRBJ2-1 - TRBV11-3 - CASSLVGDYNEQFF TGTGCCAGCAGCTTAGTAGGGGACTACAATGAGCAGTTCTTC
TRBJ2-3 few TRBV7-3 TRBD2 CASSSTSSAADTQYF TGTGCCAGCAGTTCGACTAGCTCCGCGGCAGATACGCAGTATTTT
TRBJ1-1 - TRBV6-6 - CASSYSHRTFEAFF TGTGCCAGCAGTTACAGCCACAGGACCTTTGAAGCTTTCTTT
TRBJ1-1 once TRBV20-1 TRBD1 CSASRTGDPLMNTEAFF TGCAGTGCTAGTCGTACAGGGGACCCTCTGATGAACACTGAAGCTTTCTTT
TRBJ1-3 - TRBV24-1 - CATSDLSNSGNTIYF TGTGCCACCAGTGATTTGTCTAACTCTGGAAACACCATATATTTT
TRBJ2-3 - TRBV30 - CACQGRVIDTQYF TGTGCCTGCCAGGGGCGGGTCATAGATACGCAGTATTTT
TRBJ1-1 - TRBV18 - CASSPPGGLTEAFF TGTGCCAGCTCACCACCGGGTGGGCTCACTGAAGCTTTCTTT
TRBJ1-2 - TRBV7-9 - CASSLSARGYTF TGTGCCAGCAGCCTAAGCGCGAGGGGCTACACCTTC
TRBJ2-7 - TRBV30 TRBD2 CAWRLAGPSYEQYF TGTGCCTGGAGACTAGCGGGACCATCCTACGAGCAGTACTTC
TRBJ2-5 - TRBV5-1 TRBD1 CASSFTGGQETQYF TGCGCCAGCAGCTTTACAGGGGGCCAAGAGACCCAGTACTTC
TRBJ2-2 - TRBV5-5 TRBD2 CASSLRGGRSLGELFF TGTGCCAGCAGCTTGAGGGGCGGGAGGAGCCTAGGGGAGCTGTTTTTT
TRBJ1-4 - TRBV28 - CASSSRSLLAQKLFF TGTGCCAGCAGTTCCCGGTCTCTACTTGCTCAAAAACTGTTTTTT
TRBJ1-5 - TRBV7-9 - CASSLESRQPQHF TGTGCCAGCAGCTTAGAATCGCGGCAGCCCCAGCATTTT
TRBJ1-2 few TRBV28 - CASSPTTVYGYTF TGTGCCAGCAGTCCGACGACAGTCTATGGCTACACCTTC
TRBJ2-7 - TRBV6-2/TRBV6-3 TRBD2 CASSYRLAAPYEQYF TGTGCCAGCAGTTACAGACTAGCGGCCCCCTACGAGCAGTACTTC
TRBJ2-3 once TRBV21-1 - CASSKGTVARNPIYTDTQYF TGTGCCAGCAGCAAAGGTACAGTTGCAAGGAATCCCATATACACAGATACGCAGTATTTT
TRBJ2-7 - TRBV5-1 TRBD2 CASSLRGDSYEQYF TGCGCCAGCAGCCTCCGGGGGGACTCCTACGAGCAGTACTTC
TRBJ2-7 - TRBV5-6 - CASSLVAVSYEQYF TGTGCCAGCAGCTTGGTGGCGGTCTCCTACGAGCAGTACTTC
TRBJ2-7 - TRBV7-9 - CASSRGGHTYEQYF TGTGCCAGCAGCCGCGGGGGCCATACCTACGAGCAGTACTTC
TRBJ2-2 - TRBV29-1 TRBD2 CSAKSGRDTGELFF TGCAGCGCCAAAAGCGGGAGGGACACCGGGGAGCTGTTTTTT
TRBJ1-2 few TRBV7-9 - CASSLAVGGGYTF TGTGCCAGCAGCTTAGCGGTCGGCGGTGGCTACACCTTC
TRBJ1-1 - TRBV11-2 - CASSLGSGVNTEAFF TGTGCCAGCAGCTTAGGGAGCGGGGTGAACACTGAAGCTTTCTTT
TRBJ1-1 - TRBV19 TRBD1 CASAGGIKGFAEAFF TGTGCCAGTGCAGGGGGCATAAAGGGGTTCGCTGAAGCTTTCTTT
TRBJ1-6 few TRBV7-9 TRBD1 CASSFQGAGISPLHF TGTGCCAGCAGCTTCCAGGGGGCGGGAATTTCACCCCTCCACTTT
TRBJ1-3 - TRBV14 - CASSQGFVSGNTIYF TGTGCCAGCAGCCAAGGTTTCGTCTCTGGAAACACCATATATTTT
TRBJ1-6 - TRBV27 - CASSINLNSPLHF TGTGCCAGCAGTATAAACTTAAATTCACCCCTCCACTTT
TRBJ2-1 few TRBV5-8 - CASRRFSNEQFF TGTGCCAGCAGACGGTTTAGTAATGAGCAGTTCTTC
TRBJ2-1 - TRBV21-1 - CASSKEQGLLNEQFF TGTGCCAGCAGCAAAGAACAGGGCTTACTCAATGAGCAGTTCTTC
TRBJ2-2 - TRBV2 - CASRANAGRELFF TGTGCCAGCAGGGCCAATGCAGGGAGGGAGCTGTTTTTT
TRBJ1-1 few TRBV6-8 - CAWGGDTEAFF TGTGCCTGGGGGGGGGACACTGAAGCTTTCTTT
TRBJ2-7 - TRBV18 - CASSPQDRQYF TGTGCCAGCTCACCACAAGACAGGCAGTACTTC
TRBJ1-1 - TRBV4-3 TRBD1 CASSLQGGNTEAFF TGCGCCAGCAGCCTTCAGGGGGGGAACACTGAAGCTTTCTTT
TRBJ1-4 - TRBV9 - CASSAQTGNEKLFF TGTGCCAGCAGCGCCCAGACCGGGAATGAAAAACTGTTTTTT
TRBJ2-6 once TRBV5-5 - CASKGGGPGANVLTF TGTGCCAGCAAGGGGGGAGGGCCCGGGGCCAACGTCCTGACTTTC
TRBJ1-1 - TRBV7-9 - CASSLTQNTEAFF TGTGCCAGCAGCCTTACACAGAACACTGAAGCTTTCTTT
TRBJ2-7 once TRBV7-9 - CASSLVSYEQYF TGTGCCAGCAGCCTGGTCAGCTACGAGCAGTACTTC
TRBJ1-5 - TRBV28 - CASSFRGRNQPQHF TGTGCCAGCAGTTTCAGGGGTCGAAATCAGCCCCAGCATTTT